This T cell receptor beta chain stems from a study of cytomegalovirus exposure and HLA in healthy donors. Study conclusions and caveats: Highest at DRB1 and lowest at HLA-C, TCR association rates differed among HLA loci in a later analysis.

The PCR contained 60 Vbeta and 13 Jbeta primers. Sequenced by immunoSEQ multiplex PCR; TCRdb stores in-frame clones only, minus some. The sample is made up of approximately 79,000 clones, and the top ten hold approximately 0.81% of it. For this clone: The antigen is unknown.

Trimming cost V 5 bases and J 6 bases; bases outside gene matches: 6. This CDR3 spans 13 amino acids. Germline V CDR1 and CDR2: MNHEY, SMNVEV (reference sequence). V and J are TRBV27 and TRBJ1-2; 7 bases are shared with TRBD1. Sequenced sample: PBMCs. The origin of this receptor is a boy younger than 18 in good health and CMV-seronegative. The CDR3 DNA sequence: TGTGCCAGCAGTCCAATGACAGGGAATGGCTACACCTTC. Translating it yields CASSPMTGNGYTF.